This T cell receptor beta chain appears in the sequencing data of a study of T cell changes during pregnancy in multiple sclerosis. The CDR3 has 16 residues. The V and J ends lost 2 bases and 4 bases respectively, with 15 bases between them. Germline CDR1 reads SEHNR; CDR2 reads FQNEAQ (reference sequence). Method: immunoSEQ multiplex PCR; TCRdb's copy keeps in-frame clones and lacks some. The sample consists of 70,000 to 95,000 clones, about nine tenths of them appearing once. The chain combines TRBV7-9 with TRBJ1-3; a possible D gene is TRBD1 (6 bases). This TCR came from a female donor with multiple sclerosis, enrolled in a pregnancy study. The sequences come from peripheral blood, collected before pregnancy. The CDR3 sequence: CASSLLQGQGGNTIYF. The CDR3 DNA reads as TGTGCCAGCAGCTTATTACAGGGCCAAGGCGGAAACACCATATATTTT.